Sequencing of this T cell receptor beta chain was carried out in a study of T cell repertoires in cytomegalovirus infection. Study context: A matching HLA type, together with CMV infection, was signaled by public TCR beta signatures. Study-wide results and caveats: CMV carriers having the relevant HLA were flagged by cumulative public TCR beta family frequency. Within the response measured ex vivo, HLA-C-restricted CMV-specific TCR beta clonotypes were dominant.

This clonotype was seen repeatedly, ten times or more. Antigen unknown. TCRdb called the reads again in MiXCR, with one record for every CDR3 protein. The table includes nearly 550,000 distinct CDR3 sequences, more than 15% detected once. The CDR3 length is 14 residues. Germline V lookup: CDR1 ENHRY, CDR2 SYGVKD. The V and J ends lost 7 bases and 12 bases, in that order; junction bases with no gene match: 17. Sequenced: CD8+ T cells from PBMCs. This chain connects TRBV10-3 to TRBJ2-7; 8 bases line up with TRBD1. This clonotype originated in a human donor in good health (CMV status not recorded). Some clones in this sample may be carry-over from other donors' samples. CDR3 sequence (DNA): TGTGCCATCATTAAACGCCGGGACAGGCCCCGCGGGTACTTC. Encoded protein: CAIIKRRDRPRGYF.